The 30 T cell receptor beta chains below all came from one sample that was sequenced in a study of blood T cell repertoires in COVID-19. Method: immunoSEQ multiplex PCR; TCRdb's copy keeps in-frame clones and lacks some. Among about 240,000 clones listed, just under 85% were seen once. Material for sequencing was peripheral blood. The source is a woman older than 75 with acute or convalescent COVID-19.

The chain couples TRBV6-6 to TRBJ1-5; no definite D call. The CDR3 has 15 residues. Per germline, CDR1 MNHNY and CDR2 SVGAGI (reference sequence). Trimming took off 2 bases at V and 2 bases at J, with 10 bases between the two ends. The CDR3 loop is CASSYGREGNQPQHF. The CDR3 DNA follows: TGTGCCAGCAGTTACGGACGGGAGGGCAATCAGCCCCAGCATTTT.

The chain uses TRBV19 and TRBJ1-2; D not resolved. Germline values: CDR1 LNHDA, CDR2 SQIVND (reference sequence). The V and J ends lost 5 bases and 2 bases respectively, with 18 bases between them. The CDR3 loop spans 16 amino acids. In nucleotides, the CDR3 is TGTGCCAGTAGTCGGACCCCTTCGGGGATAAACTATGGCTACACCTTC. Its translation is CASSRTPSGINYGYTF.

The rearrangement uses TRBV6-5 and TRBJ1-1, with a tentative D call TRBD1 (6 bases). The V gene lost 5 bases and the J gene lost 7 bases, with 20 bases spanning the gap. The CDR3 sequence is 15 residues long. Per germline, CDR1 MNHEY and CDR2 SVGAGI. The CDR3 sequence is CASSTRDKTPYEAFF. The DNA for the CDR3 is TGTGCCAGCAGTACCCGGGACAAGACCCCGTATGAAGCTTTCTTT.

The CDR3 nucleotides read TGTGCCTGGAGTGTACAGTTGAACACTGAAGCTTTCTTT. It is translated as CAWSVQLNTEAFF. The chain couples TRBV30 to TRBJ1-1; D unresolved. Trimming removed 0 bases from V and 0 bases from J, with 5 bases in between. Germline CDR1 GTSNPN, CDR2 SVGIG (reference sequence). This CDR3 has 13 residues.

The J gene is TRBJ2-7, the V gene TRBV5-4, with D unresolved. V dropped 0 bases and J dropped 0 bases, with 10 bases sitting between them. The CDR3 runs 15 residues. CDR1 is SGHNT, CDR2 YYREEE, per germline (reference sequence). The CDR3 DNA is TGTGCCAGCAGCTTGGATTTATCCTCCTCCTACGAGCAGTACTTC. This sequence encodes CASSLDLSSSYEQYF.

The chain couples TRBV7-8 to TRBJ2-2, with D maybe TRBD1 (6 bases). Trimming stripped 1 base from V and 0 bases from J, with 9 bases between. CDR3 size: 16 residues. Looked up from germline, CDR1 is SGHVS and CDR2 is FQNEAQ. CDR3 amino acids: CASSLVGGPNTGELFF. As DNA, the CDR3 is TGTGCCAGCAGCTTAGTTGGGGGCCCGAACACCGGGGAGCTGTTTTTT.

The chain uses TRBV7-9 and TRBJ2-5; 8 positions agree with TRBD2. V lost 5 bases to trimming and J lost 0 bases; unmatched junction nucleotides: 5. CDR1 and CDR2 from the germline V gene are SEHNR and FQNEAQ (reference sequence). The CDR3 is 15 residues long. The CDR3 DNA follows: TGTGCCAGCAGCCCGCGGGGGGTCTACCAAGAGACCCAGTACTTC. Protein product: CASSPRGVYQETQYF.

The V and J genes are TRBV2 and TRBJ1-2, with D unclear. The CDR3 contains 15 residues. CDR1 is SNHLY and CDR2 is FYNNEI in the germline V gene. V was shortened by 1 base and J by 7 bases, with 16 bases between the two germline ends. CDR3 region: CASSEEGGGISGYTF. The CDR3 bases are TGTGCCAGCAGTGAAGAAGGAGGAGGGATTTCTGGCTACACCTTC.

V gene TRBV2 combines with J gene TRBJ2-2; the D gene is possibly TRBD2 (7 bases). Trimming took 4 bases from V and 6 from J, leaving 15 bases between them. The germline CDR1 and CDR2 sequences are SNHLY and FYNNEI. The length of the CDR3 is 15 residues. This CDR3 is CASSGVGGPSGELFF. The CDR3 DNA reads as TGTGCCAGCAGTGGTGTGGGGGGGCCTTCCGGGGAGCTGTTTTTT.

As to this clone: Other DNA sequences in the same sample also yield this CDR3. The CDR3: CASSLGQNTEAFF. CDR3 bases: TGTGCCAGCAGCCTTGGACAGAACACTGAAGCTTTCTTT. V gene TRBV12-3 or TRBV12-4 combines with J gene TRBJ1-1; TRBD1 might be the D (5 bases). The CDR3 length is 13 residues. The ends were cut back, 6 bases at V and 1 base at J, with 9 bases in the middle.

Only one count was recorded for this clone. The chain links TRBV7-2 to TRBJ2-2, with TRBD2 matching 9 bases. This CDR3 is built from 15 residues. With 6 bases clipped from V and 6 bases from J, the junction kept 8 bases outside the gene matches. Looked up from germline, CDR1 is SGHTA and CDR2 is FQGNSA. The CDR3 is CASRKSSGEPGELFF. Written as DNA, the CDR3 is TGTGCCAGCAGAAAGTCTAGCGGGGAGCCCGGGGAGCTGTTTTTT.

J is TRBJ2-3 and V is TRBV5-5; 7 bases are a match to TRBD2. Losses at the gene ends were 0 bases for V and 6 bases for J; bases not matched to a gene: 10. CDR1 and CDR2 from the germline V gene are SGHKS and YYEKEE (reference sequence). The CDR3 totals 16 residues. The CDR3 nucleotides read TGTGCCAGCAGCTTGGAACCGGGGGGAAACGGCGATACGCAGTATTTT. Its translation: CASSLEPGGNGDTQYF.

The chain has TRBV30 and TRBJ1-1; 7 bases align to TRBD1. Germline values: CDR1 GTSNPN, CDR2 SVGIG (reference sequence). This CDR3 has 15 amino acids. Trimming cost V 4 bases and J 0 bases; bases outside gene matches: 8. For the CDR3, the DNA is TGTGCCTGGACCCGACAGGGTACCATGAACACTGAAGCTTTCTTT. Residues: CAWTRQGTMNTEAFF.

The V gene is TRBV6-5, the J gene TRBJ2-1, with TRBD2 matching over 13 bases. The CDR3 is made up of 16 amino acids. V lost 2 bases to trimming and J lost 2 bases; unmatched junction nucleotides: 0. Germline CDR1 reads MNHEY; CDR2 reads SVGAGI. This chain's CDR3 is CASSYGTSGTYNEQFF. The CDR3, as DNA: TGTGCCAGCAGTTACGGGACTAGCGGGACCTACAATGAGCAGTTCTTC.

Remarks on this clone: Other nucleotide sequences in the sample specify the same CDR3. The gene calls are TRBV5-4 and TRBJ2-7; possibly TRBD1 for D (6 bases). Germline V gene lookup returns CDR1 SGHNT and CDR2 YYREEE (reference sequence). Between the trimmed V and J ends, which lost 2 bases and 1 base, there was a span of 7 bases. The CDR3 totals 13 residues. The chain's CDR3 is CASSLQGSYEQYF. The CDR3, as DNA: TGTGCCAGCAGCTTACAGGGTTCCTACGAGCAGTACTTC.

This CDR3 is CASRPGQSYGYTF. DNA of the CDR3: TGTGCCAGCAGACCAGGACAGTCCTATGGCTACACCTTC. The chain combines TRBV6-5 with TRBJ1-2; D possibly corresponds to TRBD1 (6 bases). This CDR3 contains 13 residues. Trimming removed 6 bases from V and 4 bases from J, with 12 bases in between. Looked up from germline, CDR1 is MNHEY and CDR2 is SVGAGI.

The V call is TRBV27, the J call TRBJ2-1; 8 bases line up with TRBD1. V shed 3 bases and J 5 bases; nucleotides not matched to a gene: 9. The CDR3 extends over 16 amino acids. Per germline, CDR1 MNHEY and CDR2 SMNVEV (reference sequence). The DNA for the CDR3 is TGTGCCAGCAGTTTTTCAACCGGGACAGGCAACAATGAGCAGTTCTTC. Its translation is CASSFSTGTGNNEQFF.

CDR3 in amino acids: CASSETGGVSQPQHF. For the CDR3, the DNA is TGTGCCAGTAGTGAGACAGGGGGGGTTAGTCAGCCCCAGCATTTT. The chain recombines TRBV19 with TRBJ1-5, with 9 bases matching TRBD1. This CDR3 is 15 amino acids long. V shed 5 bases, J shed 6 bases, and the junction held 8 bases outside the gene matches. The germline gives CDR1 LNHDA, CDR2 SQIVND (reference sequence).

This chain joins TRBV28 and TRBJ1-1, with a weak D call TRBD1 (5 bases). The CDR3 covers 13 residues. CDR1 is MDHEN, CDR2 SYDVKM, per germline. The germline V and J ends were trimmed by 3 bases and 4 bases, with 9 bases remaining between them. The CDR3 spells CASSFAGRTEAFF. For the CDR3, the DNA is TGTGCCAGCAGTTTTGCGGGGCGCACTGAAGCTTTCTTT.

V gene TRBV28 combines with J gene TRBJ2-2, with D possibly being TRBD2 (5 bases). CDR1 and CDR2 (germline): MDHEN, SYDVKM. The CDR3 contains 16 residues. Trimming shortened V by 6 bases and J by 3 bases, and 17 bases separated the two germline ends. The CDR3 coding sequence is TGTGCCAGCAGCCCTTCTCTACGGGGTGACACCGGGGAGCTGTTTTTT. Amino acid sequence: CASSPSLRGDTGELFF.

The chain combines TRBV6-5 with TRBJ2-3, with 9 bases matching TRBD1. The CDR3 runs to 15 residues. The J segment lost 5 bases and the V segment lost 4 bases, leaving 7 bases of the junction unmatched. CDR1 and CDR2 from the germline V gene are MNHEY and SVGAGI. The CDR3 loop reads CASSSPGQGLDTQYF. The CDR3 DNA follows: TGTGCCAGCAGTTCCCCGGGACAGGGCCTAGATACGCAGTATTTT.

V and J are TRBV28 and TRBJ2-1, with 8 positions matching TRBD2. This CDR3 has 15 residues. CDR1 and CDR2 (germline): MDHEN, SYDVKM. Trimming at V came to 5 bases and at J to 10 bases, leaving 13 bases not matched to a gene. As DNA, the CDR3 is TGTGCCAGCAGTACAACCCGGGGGGGGGCAGGAGAGCAGTTCTTC. Translation gives CASSTTRGGAGEQFF.

This clone appeared a few times. The chain combines TRBV27 with TRBJ2-2, with 10 bases that match TRBD2. The CDR3 is 15 residues long. Unmatched junction bases numbered 1, after V lost 5 bases and J lost 1 base. Germline V CDR1 and CDR2: MNHEY, SMNVEV (reference sequence). DNA of the CDR3: TGTGCCAGCAGTACTAGCGGGGAGAACACCGGGGAGCTGTTTTTT. Its translation: CASSTSGENTGELFF.

This chain joins TRBV5-1 and TRBJ1-6, with a weak D call TRBD1 (5 bases). The CDR3 spans 15 residues. The V gene's germline CDR1 is SGHRS and CDR2 YFSETQ. Trimming took 3 bases from V and 5 from J, leaving 12 bases between them. CDR3 DNA: TGCGCCAGCAGCTCGGTAGGGGCGGATAATTCACCCCTCCACTTT. Protein product: CASSSVGADNSPLHF.

This chain joins TRBV6-6 and TRBJ2-2, with 8 bases identical to TRBD1. The germline CDR1 and CDR2 sequences are MNHNY and SVGAGI (reference sequence). The V gene end was trimmed by 4 bases and the J gene end by 3 bases; junction bases not matched to a gene: 7. The CDR3 is 16 amino acids. The CDR3 region is CASSFTGTGDTGELFF. CDR3 DNA sequence: TGTGCCAGCAGTTTCACCGGGACAGGTGACACCGGGGAGCTGTTTTTT.

This clone was observed a single time. The V gene is TRBV30, the J gene TRBJ1-2; 7 nucleotides align to TRBD1. This CDR3 region has 14 residues. Trimming at V came to 4 bases and at J to 6 bases, leaving 11 bases not matched to a gene. Germline V gene data show CDR1 as GTSNPN and CDR2 as SVGIG (reference sequence). As DNA, the CDR3 is TGTGCCTGGACTCCGACAGGGAGTAGTAATGGCTACACCTTC. Protein sequence: CAWTPTGSSNGYTF.

This sequence joins TRBV12-5 and TRBJ2-1, with TRBD2 matching over 8 bases. Germline loops: CDR1 LGHNT, CDR2 FRNRAP. The CDR3 loop spans 18 amino acids. V lost 5 bases, J lost 4 bases, and 16 bases stayed unmatched. For the CDR3, the DNA is TGTGCTAGTGGTCCGCAGGTGGGGGGACTAGACTTTTACAATGAGCAGTTCTTC. Its translation: CASGPQVGGLDFYNEQFF.

The chain is built from TRBV5-1 and TRBJ1-1, with D tentatively TRBD1 (6 bases). Trimming left V 7 bases short and J 1 base short, with 11 bases between. The CDR3 totals 13 residues. The germline gives CDR1 SGHRS, CDR2 YFSETQ. CDR3 sequence reads: CASGTTGNTEAFF. The CDR3 DNA reads as TGCGCCAGCGGAACGACAGGGAACACTGAAGCTTTCTTT.

The chain links TRBV2 to TRBJ1-6, with D maybe TRBD1 (6 bases). The germline V and J ends were trimmed by 6 bases and 5 bases, with 11 bases remaining between them. This CDR3 has 14 residues. Germline loops: CDR1 SNHLY, CDR2 FYNNEI. DNA of the CDR3: TGTGCCAGCAGCGTGGACAGAAATAATTCACCCCTCCACTTT. Amino acid sequence: CASSVDRNNSPLHF.

The CDR3 loop reads CASSLGQGRGQPQHF. For the CDR3, the DNA is TGTGCCAGCAGCCTGGGACAGGGCCGAGGGCAGCCCCAGCATTTT. The chain carries TRBV13 and TRBJ1-5, with 9 positions matching TRBD1. In germline, CDR1 is PRHDT, CDR2 FYEKMQ (reference sequence). The junction had 9 bases not matched to a gene; V was cut back by 5 bases and J by 7 bases. The CDR3 has 15 amino acids.